One sample yielded the 2 T cell receptor beta chains listed below, sequenced in a study of regulatory T cells in long-lasting Graves disease. Assembly of TCR beta libraries relied on iRepertoire HTBI primers together with Arm-PCR of CDR3 regions. TCRdb itself ran the multiplex PCR reads through MiXCR, one entry per CDR3 protein. The table shows about 460,000 distinct CDR3 sequences, with approximately 22% occurring only once. The time point: persistent/refractory GD, antithyroid drugs over 5 years with positive TRAb. Construction of the TCR library relied on RNA isolated from PBMCs. The specimen comprised peripheral blood mononuclear cells (PBMCs), sampled when the disease was refractory, from a patient treated with antithyroid drugs. The receptors come from a female donor with Graves disease.

The rearrangement uses TRBV20-1 and TRBJ2-7; D ambiguous. Per germline, CDR1 DFQATT and CDR2 SNEGSKA (reference sequence). There are 11 residues in the CDR3. V lost 5 bases and J 0 bases, leaving 5 bases between the germline ends. The chain's CDR3 is CSAPLSYEQYF. In nucleotides, the CDR3 is TGCAGTGCTCCTCTCTCCTACGAGCAGTACTTC.

The table lists this clonotype with a few counts. The J gene is TRBJ1-2, the V gene TRBV3-1; D is perhaps TRBD1 (5 bases). CDR3 length: 11 residues. CDR1 and CDR2 from the germline V gene are LGHDT and YNNKEL (reference sequence). V was trimmed by 4 bases and J by 9 bases, leaving 9 bases between them. The CDR3 reads CASSLLGRYTF. CDR3 coding DNA: TGTGCCAGCAGCCTCTTGGGGCGCTACACCTTC.